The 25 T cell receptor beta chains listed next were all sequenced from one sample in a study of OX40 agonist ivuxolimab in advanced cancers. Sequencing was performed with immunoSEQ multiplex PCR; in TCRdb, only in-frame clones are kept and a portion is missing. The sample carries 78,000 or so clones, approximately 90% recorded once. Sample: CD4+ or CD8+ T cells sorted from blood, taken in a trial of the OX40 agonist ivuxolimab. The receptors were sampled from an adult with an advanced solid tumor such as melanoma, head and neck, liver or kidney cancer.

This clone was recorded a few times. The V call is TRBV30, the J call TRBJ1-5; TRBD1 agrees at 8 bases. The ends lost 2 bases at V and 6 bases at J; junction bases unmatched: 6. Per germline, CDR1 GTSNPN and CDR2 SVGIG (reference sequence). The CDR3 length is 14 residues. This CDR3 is CAWSTGQGTQPQHF. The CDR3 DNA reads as TGTGCCTGGAGTACAGGACAGGGTACTCAGCCCCAGCATTTT.

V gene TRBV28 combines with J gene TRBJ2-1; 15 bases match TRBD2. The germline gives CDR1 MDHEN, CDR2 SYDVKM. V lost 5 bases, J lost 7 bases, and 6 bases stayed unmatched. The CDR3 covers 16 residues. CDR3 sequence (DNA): TGTGCCAGCAGTCTAGGACTAGCGGGAGGGATAAATGAGCAGTTCTTC. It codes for CASSLGLAGGINEQFF.

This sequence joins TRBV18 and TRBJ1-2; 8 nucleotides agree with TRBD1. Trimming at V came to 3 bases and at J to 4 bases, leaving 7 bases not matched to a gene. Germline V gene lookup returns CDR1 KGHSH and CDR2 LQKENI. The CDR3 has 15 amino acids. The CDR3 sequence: CASSPGQGGGYGYTF. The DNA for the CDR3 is TGTGCCAGCTCACCCGGACAGGGCGGAGGCTATGGCTACACCTTC.

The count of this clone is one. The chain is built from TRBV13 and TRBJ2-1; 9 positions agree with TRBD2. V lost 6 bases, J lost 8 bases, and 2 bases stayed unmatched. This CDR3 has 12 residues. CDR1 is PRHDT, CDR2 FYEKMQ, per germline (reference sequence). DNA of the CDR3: TGTGCCAGCAGGCGGGAGGGCGATGAGCAGTTCTTC. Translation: CASRREGDEQFF.

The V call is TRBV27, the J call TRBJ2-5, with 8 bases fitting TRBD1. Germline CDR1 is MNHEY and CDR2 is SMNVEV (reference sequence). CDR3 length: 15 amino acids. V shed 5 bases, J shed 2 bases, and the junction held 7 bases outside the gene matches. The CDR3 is CASSPRTGNQETQYF. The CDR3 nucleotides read TGTGCCAGCAGTCCGAGGACAGGGAATCAAGAGACCCAGTACTTC.

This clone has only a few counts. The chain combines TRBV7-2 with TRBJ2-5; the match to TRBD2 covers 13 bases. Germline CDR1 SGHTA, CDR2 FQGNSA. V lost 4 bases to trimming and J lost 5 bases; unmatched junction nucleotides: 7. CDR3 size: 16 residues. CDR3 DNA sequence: TGTGCCAGCAGCTATGGAGGGACTAGCGGGACGGAGACCCAGTACTTC. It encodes CASSYGGTSGTETQYF.

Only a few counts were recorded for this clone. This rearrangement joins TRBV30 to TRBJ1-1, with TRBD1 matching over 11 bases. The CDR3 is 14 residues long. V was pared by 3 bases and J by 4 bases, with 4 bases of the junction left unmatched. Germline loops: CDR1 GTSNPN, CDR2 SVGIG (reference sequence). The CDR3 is CAWRRTGGFTEAFF. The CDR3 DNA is TGTGCCTGGAGGAGGACAGGGGGCTTCACTGAAGCTTTCTTT.

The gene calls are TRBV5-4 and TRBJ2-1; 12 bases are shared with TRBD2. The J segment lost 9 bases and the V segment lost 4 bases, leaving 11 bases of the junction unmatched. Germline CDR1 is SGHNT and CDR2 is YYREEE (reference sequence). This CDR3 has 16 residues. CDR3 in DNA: TGTGCCAGCAGCCCTCAGACTAGCGGGAGATGGCGTGAGCAGTTCTTC. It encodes CASSPQTSGRWREQFF.

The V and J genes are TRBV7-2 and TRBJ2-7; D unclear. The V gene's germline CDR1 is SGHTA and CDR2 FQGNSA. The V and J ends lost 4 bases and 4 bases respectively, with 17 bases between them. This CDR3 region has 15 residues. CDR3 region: CASSSPAGTIYEQYF. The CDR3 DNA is TGTGCCAGCAGCTCACCAGCAGGCACTATTTACGAGCAGTACTTC.

CDR3 in amino acids: CASSQDDRANNEQFF. As DNA, the CDR3 is TGCGCCAGCAGCCAAGACGACAGGGCGAACAATGAGCAGTTCTTC. The chain has TRBV4-1 and TRBJ2-1; 7 nucleotides line up with TRBD1. Germline-derived CDR1 and CDR2 are MGHRA and YSYEKL. This CDR3 is 15 amino acids long. Losses at the gene ends were 0 bases for V and 5 bases for J; bases not matched to a gene: 4.

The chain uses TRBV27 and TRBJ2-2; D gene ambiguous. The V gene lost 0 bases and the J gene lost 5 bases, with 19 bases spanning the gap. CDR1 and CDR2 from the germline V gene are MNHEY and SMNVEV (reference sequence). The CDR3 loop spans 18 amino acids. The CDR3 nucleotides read TGTGCCAGCAGTTTATCGATCGGGCGTCGGACGCGTACCGGGGAGCTGTTTTTT. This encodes CASSLSIGRRTRTGELFF.

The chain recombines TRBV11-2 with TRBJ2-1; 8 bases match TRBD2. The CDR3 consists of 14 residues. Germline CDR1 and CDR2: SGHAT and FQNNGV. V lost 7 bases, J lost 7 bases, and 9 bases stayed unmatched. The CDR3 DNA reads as TGTGCCAGCACCTTCAGCGGGAGTTGGAATGAGCAGTTCTTC. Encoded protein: CASTFSGSWNEQFF. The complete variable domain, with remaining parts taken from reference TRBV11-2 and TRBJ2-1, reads EAGVAQSPRYKIIEKRQSVAFWCNPISGHATLYWYQQILGQGPKLLIQFQNNGVVDDSQLPKDRFSAERLKGVDSTLKIQPAKLEDSAVYLCASTFSGSWNEQFFGPGTRLTVL.

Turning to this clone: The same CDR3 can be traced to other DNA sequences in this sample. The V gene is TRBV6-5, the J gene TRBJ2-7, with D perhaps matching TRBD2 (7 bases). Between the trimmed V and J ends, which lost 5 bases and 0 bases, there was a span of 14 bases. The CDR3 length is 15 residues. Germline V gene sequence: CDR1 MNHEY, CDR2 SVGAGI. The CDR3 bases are TGTGCCAGCAGTAGAGGGGGGGGTAGCTCCTACGAGCAGTACTTC. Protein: CASSRGGGSSYEQYF.

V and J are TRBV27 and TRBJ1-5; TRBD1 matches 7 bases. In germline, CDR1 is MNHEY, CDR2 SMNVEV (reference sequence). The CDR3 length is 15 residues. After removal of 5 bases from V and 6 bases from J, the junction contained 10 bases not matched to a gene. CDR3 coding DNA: TGTGCCAGCAGTCCATACAGGGGATCAGGTCAGCCCCAGCATTTT. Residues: CASSPYRGSGQPQHF.

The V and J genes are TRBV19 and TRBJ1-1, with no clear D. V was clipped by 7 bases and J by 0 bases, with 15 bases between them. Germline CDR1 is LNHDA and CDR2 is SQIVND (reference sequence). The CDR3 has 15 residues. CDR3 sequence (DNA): TGTGCCAGTACCTTGCGAGGAGGACTGAACACTGAAGCTTTCTTT. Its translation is CASTLRGGLNTEAFF.

The CDR3 DNA reads as TGCGCCAGCACGGGAGAGACCCAGTACTTC. Translation gives CASTGETQYF. This chain uses TRBV5-1 with TRBJ2-5; no clear D. This CDR3 is built from 10 residues. The germline V and J ends were trimmed by 6 bases and 4 bases, with 4 bases remaining between them. The germline CDR1 and CDR2 sequences are SGHRS and YFSETQ.

The CDR3 loop is CAISDTVAYEQYF. The CDR3 DNA sequence: TGTGCCATCAGTGATACGGTAGCCTACGAGCAGTACTTC. This rearrangement joins TRBV10-3 to TRBJ2-7, with D uncertain. Deletions cut 3 bases from V and 2 bases from J, with 8 bases between. The CDR3 has 13 residues. Germline V lookup: CDR1 ENHRY, CDR2 SYGVKD.

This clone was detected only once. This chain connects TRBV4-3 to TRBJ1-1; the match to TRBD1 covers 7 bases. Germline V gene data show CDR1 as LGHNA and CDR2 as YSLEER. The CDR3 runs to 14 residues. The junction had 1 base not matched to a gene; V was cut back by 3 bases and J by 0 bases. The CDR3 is CASSQGQLNTEAFF. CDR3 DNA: TGCGCCAGCAGCCAGGGACAGCTGAACACTGAAGCTTTCTTT.

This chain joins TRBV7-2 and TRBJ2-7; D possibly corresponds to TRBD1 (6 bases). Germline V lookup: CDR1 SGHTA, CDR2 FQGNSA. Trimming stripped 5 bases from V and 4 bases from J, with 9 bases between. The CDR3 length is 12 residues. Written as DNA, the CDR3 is TGTGCCAGCAGCATACAGGGTTACGAGCAGTACTTC. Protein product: CASSIQGYEQYF.

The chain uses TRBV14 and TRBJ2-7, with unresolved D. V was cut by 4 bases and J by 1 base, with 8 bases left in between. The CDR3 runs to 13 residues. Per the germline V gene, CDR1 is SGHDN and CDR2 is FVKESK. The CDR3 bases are TGTGCCAGCAGCCTAGGAAATTCCTACGAGCAGTACTTC. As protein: CASSLGNSYEQYF.

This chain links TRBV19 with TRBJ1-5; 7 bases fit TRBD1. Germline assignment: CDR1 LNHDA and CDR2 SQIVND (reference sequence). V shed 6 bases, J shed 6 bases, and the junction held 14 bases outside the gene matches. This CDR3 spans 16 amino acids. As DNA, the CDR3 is TGTGCCAGTAGGCCTACAGGGGTGTGGGATGGTCAGCCCCAGCATTTT. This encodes CASRPTGVWDGQPQHF.

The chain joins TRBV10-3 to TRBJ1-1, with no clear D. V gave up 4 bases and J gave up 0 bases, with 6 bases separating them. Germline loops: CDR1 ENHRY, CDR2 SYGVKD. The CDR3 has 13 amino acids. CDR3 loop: CAISGPMNTEAFF. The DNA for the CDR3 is TGTGCCATCAGTGGTCCCATGAACACTGAAGCTTTCTTT.

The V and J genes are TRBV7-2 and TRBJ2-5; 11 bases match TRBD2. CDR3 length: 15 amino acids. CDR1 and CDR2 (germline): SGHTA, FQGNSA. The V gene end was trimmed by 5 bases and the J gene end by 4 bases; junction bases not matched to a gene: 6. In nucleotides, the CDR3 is TGTGCCAGCAGCACCACACTAGCGGGAGCAGAGACCCAGTACTTC. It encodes CASSTTLAGAETQYF.

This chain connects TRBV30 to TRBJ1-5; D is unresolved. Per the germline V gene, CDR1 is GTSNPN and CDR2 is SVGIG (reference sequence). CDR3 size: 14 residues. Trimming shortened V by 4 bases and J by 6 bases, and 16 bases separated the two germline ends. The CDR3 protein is CAWTKGGESQPQHF. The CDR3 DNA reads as TGTGCCTGGACCAAGGGTGGGGAATCTCAGCCCCAGCATTTT.

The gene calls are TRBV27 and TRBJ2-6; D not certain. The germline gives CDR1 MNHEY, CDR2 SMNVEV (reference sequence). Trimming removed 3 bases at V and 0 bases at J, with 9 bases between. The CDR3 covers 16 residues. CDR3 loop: CASSFGRSSGANVLTF. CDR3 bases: TGTGCCAGCAGTTTCGGTCGGTCCTCTGGGGCCAACGTCCTGACTTTC.